This T cell receptor (beta chain) stems from a study of T-cell memory formation after mild COVID-19. From the 5' RACE reads, TCRdb called clonotypes with MiXCR, one entry per CDR3 protein. The sample consists of about 150,000 distinct CDR3 sequences, approximately 25% of them appearing once. The sequencing input was PBMCs or a T cell subset sorted from them (not recorded which). The TCR comes from an adult woman who had mild COVID-19 (a few samples of this study predate the infection). Cell type and time point are not known.

The CDR3, as DNA: TGCGCCAGCAGCCAGGACCCGGATTACAGGGGGACCTTC. Translation: CASSQDPDYRGTF. The rearrangement links TRBV4-1 to TRBJ1-2, with 8 bases lining up with TRBD1. The CDR3 is 13 amino acids. Germline CDR1 reads MGHRA; CDR2 reads YSYEKL. The junction had 11 bases not matched to a gene; V was cut back by 3 bases and J by 14 bases.